The 32 T cell receptor beta chains below come from one sample, sequenced in a study of cytomegalovirus exposure and HLA in healthy donors. The PCR employed 60 Vbeta primers together with 13 Jbeta primers. Using immunoSEQ multiplex PCR, the repertoire was profiled, and TCRdb retains in-frame clones only, with some absent. The sample includes 100,000 to 150,000 clones, under 80% seen only once; the top ten take approximately 13%. Sequenced sample: PBMCs. The receptors originated from a woman in her sixties in good health and CMV-seropositive.

The genes are TRBV4-2 and TRBJ1-2, with a weak D call TRBD1 (6 bases). The ends were cut back, 0 bases at V and 2 bases at J, with 13 bases in the middle. The V gene's germline CDR1 is LGHNA and CDR2 YNFKEQ. The CDR3 has 16 amino acids. The CDR3 spells CASSQDGGAQNYGYTF. DNA of the CDR3: TGTGCCAGCAGCCAAGATGGGGGGGCGCAGAACTATGGCTACACCTTC.

V and J are TRBV9 and TRBJ2-2, with D uncertain. Germline V CDR1 and CDR2: SGDLS, YYNGEE. The CDR3 has 13 amino acids. V lost 7 bases, J lost 1 base, and 8 bases lay in between. CDR3 bases: TGTGCCAGCGGTCCAGGGAACACCGGGGAGCTGTTTTTT. Protein product: CASGPGNTGELFF.

This clone was detected a few times. J is TRBJ1-1 and V is TRBV10-3; maybe TRBD1 (6 bases). V was clipped by 7 bases and J by 2 bases, with 11 bases between them. Germline V CDR1 and CDR2: ENHRY, SYGVKD. This CDR3 comprises 13 residues. This CDR3 reads CAIKGGGNTEAFF. The CDR3, as DNA: TGTGCCATCAAGGGGGGGGGAAACACTGAAGCTTTCTTT.

This clone was recorded only once. The chain couples TRBV5-5 to TRBJ1-4; 7 bases map to TRBD1. The germline CDR1 and CDR2 sequences are SGHKS and YYEKEE (reference sequence). Trimming cost V 3 bases and J 4 bases; bases outside gene matches: 12. The CDR3 contains 17 residues. For the CDR3, the DNA is TGTGCCAGCAGCTCCCCCGTCTCGGGACAGCGTAATGAAAAACTGTTTTTT. It specifies CASSSPVSGQRNEKLFF.

The chain links TRBV9 to TRBJ2-1; 9 bases map to TRBD1. V shed 4 bases and J 5 bases; nucleotides not matched to a gene: 13. The germline V gene encodes CDR1 SGDLS and CDR2 YYNGEE. The CDR3 consists of 17 residues. Written as DNA, the CDR3 is TGTGCCAGCAGCTTGTTCCCGGAGGACAGGGGCAACAATGAGCAGTTCTTC. Amino acids: CASSLFPEDRGNNEQFF.

This clone has a handful of counts. The genes are TRBV6-5 and TRBJ2-7; the D gene is possibly TRBD2 (6 bases). Germline V CDR1 and CDR2: MNHEY, SVGAGI. Trimming pared 5 bases from V and 0 bases from J, leaving 11 bases between. The CDR3 is made up of 14 amino acids. CDR3 nucleotide sequence: TGTGCCAGCAGTGCGAGGACTACCTCCTACGAGCAGTACTTC. It specifies CASSARTTSYEQYF.

The genes are TRBV19 and TRBJ2-2; TRBD1 matches at 9 bases. Per the germline V gene, CDR1 is LNHDA and CDR2 is SQIVND (reference sequence). V shed 10 bases and J 7 bases; nucleotides not matched to a gene: 13. The CDR3 has 15 amino acids. The CDR3 sequence: CAITWGDRDGGELFF. Written as DNA, the CDR3 is TGTGCCATCACCTGGGGGGACAGGGACGGCGGGGAGCTGTTTTTT.

The V and J genes are TRBV7-9 and TRBJ2-3; D is unresolved. The ends were cut back, 4 bases at V and 0 bases at J, with 14 bases in the middle. This CDR3 contains 16 residues. From germline, CDR1 is SEHNR and CDR2 FQNEAQ (reference sequence). The CDR3 is CASSSPYYISTDTQYF. Written as DNA, the CDR3 is TGTGCCAGCAGCTCCCCCTACTATATAAGCACAGATACGCAGTATTTT.

The gene calls are TRBV30 and TRBJ1-4; weak D call: TRBD1 (6 bases). V was cut by 1 base and J by 0 bases, with 12 bases left in between. CDR3 length: 16 residues. Germline values: CDR1 GTSNPN, CDR2 SVGIG (reference sequence). CDR3 amino acids: CAWSADSFATNEKLFF. DNA for the CDR3: TGTGCCTGGAGTGCGGACAGTTTTGCAACTAATGAAAAACTGTTTTTT.

This chain joins TRBV10-3 and TRBJ1-2, with D unresolved. CDR1 and CDR2 (germline): ENHRY, SYGVKD. Trimming pared 0 bases from V and 5 bases from J, leaving 10 bases between. This CDR3 is 14 amino acids long. CDR3 sequence reads: CAISESSGGYGYTF. The CDR3 nucleotides are TGTGCCATCAGTGAGTCGTCCGGAGGTTATGGCTACACCTTC.

This clone turned up a few times. The chain employs TRBV7-2 and TRBJ1-2; D not certain. There are 16 residues in the CDR3. Trimming stripped 5 bases from V and 4 bases from J, with 20 bases between. Germline values: CDR1 SGHTA, CDR2 FQGNSA. The chain's CDR3 is CASSHAGRDLIYGYTF. The DNA for the CDR3 is TGTGCCAGCAGCCACGCGGGCAGAGACTTAATCTATGGCTACACCTTC.

This chain links TRBV27 with TRBJ2-6, with 11 bases identical to TRBD2. The CDR3 runs 23 residues. Looked up from germline, CDR1 is MNHEY and CDR2 is SMNVEV (reference sequence). Losses at the gene ends were 1 base for V and 2 bases for J; bases not matched to a gene: 19. Written as DNA, the CDR3 is TGTGCCAGCAGTTTATACGGTTATATTCAGACTAGCGGGAAGACAGCTGGGGCCAACGTCCTGACTTTC. Amino acids: CASSLYGYIQTSGKTAGANVLTF. The full variable domain, its missing parts supplied by reference TRBV27 and TRBJ2-6, is EAQVTQNPRYLITVTGKKLTVTCSQNMNHEYMSWYRQDPGLGLRQIYYSMNVEVTDKGDVPEGYKVSRKEKRNFPLILESPSPNQTSLYFCASSLYGYIQTSGKTAGANVLTFGAGSRLTVL.

The V and J genes are TRBV13 and TRBJ2-1; 7 bases agree with TRBD2. CDR1 PRHDT and CDR2 FYEKMQ come from the germline V gene (reference sequence). The CDR3 is made up of 16 amino acids. The V segment lost 6 bases and the J segment 0 bases; nucleotides outside the gene matches: 8. CDR3 residues: CASSPQRGSSYNEQFF. The CDR3 nucleotides are TGTGCCAGCAGTCCGCAGCGGGGCAGCTCCTACAATGAGCAGTTCTTC.

As regards this clone: The same CDR3 can be traced to other DNA sequences in this sample. The chain employs TRBV7-9 and TRBJ2-5; 8 bases align to TRBD2. This CDR3 spans 14 amino acids. Germline CDR1 is SEHNR and CDR2 is FQNEAQ (reference sequence). Trimming at V came to 3 bases and at J to 5 bases, leaving 5 bases not matched to a gene. CDR3 loop: CASSLAGGRETQYF. For the CDR3, the DNA is TGTGCCAGCAGCTTGGCGGGGGGTCGGGAGACCCAGTACTTC.

The J gene is TRBJ2-3, the V gene TRBV5-1; no clear D. The CDR3 sequence is 13 residues long. Germline V lookup: CDR1 SGHRS, CDR2 YFSETQ. V lost 2 bases, J lost 2 bases, and 6 bases lay in between. The CDR3 region has the DNA TGCGCCAGCAGCTTCGCCTACACAGATACGCAGTATTTT. Residues: CASSFAYTDTQYF.

The chain recombines TRBV7-2 with TRBJ2-1, with 7 bases identical to TRBD1. The CDR3 covers 14 residues. The germline V gene encodes CDR1 SGHTA and CDR2 FQGNSA. V trimming: 5 bases; J trimming: 9 bases; junction bases outside the gene matches: 10. The chain's CDR3 is CASSPGHRGTEQFF. In DNA form, the CDR3 reads TGTGCCAGCAGCCCCGGTCACAGGGGCACTGAGCAGTTCTTC.

The chain recombines TRBV5-4 with TRBJ2-7; TRBD1 matches at 8 bases. Losses at the gene ends were 4 bases for V and 8 bases for J; bases not matched to a gene: 14. Germline CDR1 SGHNT, CDR2 YYREEE (reference sequence). The CDR3 sequence is 15 residues long. CDR3 in DNA: TGTGCCAGCAGCCTGGGTCTGGACAGGGTTGGCAAGCAGTACTTC. This encodes CASSLGLDRVGKQYF.

This chain joins TRBV2 and TRBJ1-1, with TRBD1 identical over 8 bases. This CDR3 comprises 13 residues. V trimming: 4 bases; J trimming: 8 bases; junction bases outside the gene matches: 6. The germline V gene has CDR1 SNHLY and CDR2 FYNNEI. The CDR3: CASSARGPEEAFF. The CDR3 nucleotides are TGTGCCAGCAGTGCCAGGGGGCCCGAGGAAGCTTTCTTT.

The chain couples TRBV6-1 to TRBJ1-2; D perhaps matches TRBD1 (6 bases). V lost 4 bases and J 4 bases, leaving 22 bases between the germline ends. CDR1 and CDR2 (germline): MNHNS, SASEGT. This CDR3 spans 17 amino acids. The CDR3 loop is CASSGPPGTHILYGYTF. Written as DNA, the CDR3 is TGTGCCAGCAGTGGACCTCCCGGGACACATATCCTCTATGGCTACACCTTC.

This chain connects TRBV30 to TRBJ1-1; TRBD1 might be the D (5 bases). Germline V CDR1 and CDR2: GTSNPN, SVGIG (reference sequence). This CDR3 comprises 14 residues. V lost 5 bases, J lost 0 bases, and 13 bases lay in between. The CDR3 sequence is CAWARDSLNTEAFF. CDR3 DNA sequence: TGTGCCTGGGCCCGGGACTCCTTGAACACTGAAGCTTTCTTT.

This clone appeared a few times. The chain recombines TRBV19 with TRBJ2-1, with D maybe TRBD1 (6 bases). Germline V gene sequence: CDR1 LNHDA, CDR2 SQIVND (reference sequence). The CDR3 has 16 residues. V was pared by 6 bases and J by 3 bases, with 18 bases between. CDR3 loop: CASSSKGWTVYNEQFF. CDR3 in DNA: TGTGCCAGTAGCTCCAAGGGGTGGACAGTCTACAATGAGCAGTTCTTC.

With respect to this clone: This sample includes further DNA sequences coding for the same CDR3. The chain uses TRBV7-2 and TRBJ2-7, with TRBD2 matching 10 bases. CDR3 length: 18 amino acids. CDR1 is SGHTA, CDR2 FQGNSA, per germline. V shed 1 base and J 6 bases; nucleotides not matched to a gene: 15. The CDR3 sequence is CASSLGRASGRAFGEQYF. CDR3 DNA sequence: TGTGCCAGCAGCTTAGGTAGGGCGAGCGGGAGGGCCTTCGGCGAGCAGTACTTC.

The sample holds a few counts of this clone. This chain uses TRBV7-3 with TRBJ1-1; D remains ambiguous. The germline V and J ends were trimmed by 0 bases and 8 bases, with 10 bases remaining between them. CDR3 length: 13 amino acids. Germline CDR1 is SGHTA and CDR2 is FQGTGA. Here the CDR3 reads CASSLTEHSEAFF. The CDR3 DNA reads as TGTGCCAGCAGCTTAACGGAGCATTCAGAAGCTTTCTTT.

The genes are TRBV5-6 and TRBJ1-1, with 7 bases matching TRBD1. V lost 4 bases to trimming and J lost 9 bases; unmatched junction nucleotides: 3. The length of the CDR3 is 11 residues. CDR1 is SGHDT, CDR2 YYEEEE, per germline. In DNA form, the CDR3 reads TGTGCCAGCAGCGGGGGACAGAAAGCTTTCTTT. It encodes CASSGGQKAFF. The full variable domain, with the rest looked up from reference TRBV5-6 and TRBJ1-1, is DAGVTQSPTHLIKTRGQQVTLRCSPKSGHDTVSWYQQALGQGPQFIFQYYEEEERQRGNFPDRFSGHQFPNYSSELNVNALLLGDSALYLCASSGGQKAFFGQGTRLTVV.

The chain couples TRBV30 to TRBJ2-7; D perhaps matches TRBD1 (5 bases). This CDR3 is built from 11 residues. The V end was cut by 3 bases, the J end by 6 bases, with 9 bases between. Germline values: CDR1 GTSNPN, CDR2 SVGIG (reference sequence). CDR3 DNA sequence: TGTGCCTGGAGCAGGCAGGGCGAGCAGTACTTC. It specifies CAWSRQGEQYF.

This chain joins TRBV6-5 and TRBJ1-1; 9 bases align to TRBD1. The CDR3 loop spans 15 amino acids. With V trimmed by 8 bases and J by 6 bases, 13 bases remained unmatched. The germline V gene has CDR1 MNHEY and CDR2 SVGAGI. The CDR3 reads CASQNRGRVRSEAFF. The CDR3 coding sequence is TGTGCCAGCCAAAACAGGGGGCGAGTTCGCTCTGAAGCTTTCTTT.

The chain has TRBV18 and TRBJ2-7; 9 bases map to TRBD1. CDR1 and CDR2 (germline): KGHSH, LQKENI. Unmatched junction bases numbered 6, after V lost 4 bases and J lost 2 bases. CDR3 length: 15 residues. The CDR3 reads CASSQGQGLPYEQYF. CDR3 coding DNA: TGTGCCAGCTCACAGGGACAGGGACTCCCCTACGAGCAGTACTTC. The full variable domain, with the rest looked up from reference TRBV18 and TRBJ2-7, is NAGVMQNPRHLVRRRGQEARLRCSPMKGHSHVYWYRQLPEEGLKFMVYLQKENIIDESGMPKERFSAEFPKEGPSILRIQQVVRGDSAAYFCASSQGQGLPYEQYFGPGTRLTVT.

This clone has only a few counts. J is TRBJ1-1 and V is TRBV9; the match to TRBD1 covers 10 bases. This CDR3 is 15 amino acids long. Trimming at V came to 0 bases and at J to 3 bases, leaving 2 bases not matched to a gene. Germline-derived CDR1 and CDR2 are SGDLS and YYNGEE. CDR3: CASSVGQGADTEAFF. CDR3 bases: TGTGCCAGCAGCGTAGGACAGGGGGCGGACACTGAAGCTTTCTTT.

This chain links TRBV7-9 with TRBJ2-1; TRBD1 might be the D (5 bases). Germline V CDR1 and CDR2: SEHNR, FQNEAQ (reference sequence). The ends were cut back, 5 bases at V and 0 bases at J, with 11 bases in the middle. The CDR3 runs to 15 residues. CDR3 sequence (DNA): TGTGCCAGCAGCGTGGACACCGTCTCCTACAATGAGCAGTTCTTC. Encoded protein: CASSVDTVSYNEQFF. The entire variable domain, with the rest obtained from reference TRBV7-9 and TRBJ2-1, is as follows: DTGVSQNPRHKITKRGQNVTFRCDPISEHNRLYWYRQTLGQGPEFLTYFQNEAQLEKSRLLSDRFSAERPKGSFSTLEIQRTEQGDSAMYLCASSVDTVSYNEQFFGPGTRLTVL.

The rearrangement joins TRBV30 to TRBJ1-1; no firm D call. Per the germline V gene, CDR1 is GTSNPN and CDR2 is SVGIG (reference sequence). Trimming shortened V by 4 bases and J by 4 bases, and 7 bases separated the two germline ends. The CDR3 consists of 11 residues. The CDR3 loop reads CAWIGATEAFF. CDR3 DNA sequence: TGTGCCTGGATAGGAGCCACTGAAGCTTTCTTT.

In its sample, this clone was seen a few times. CDR3 nucleotides: TGCGCCAGCAGCCAAGATCTTTTGCTAGCGGGGGGCGTACGCGAGCAGTACTTC. Amino acids: CASSQDLLLAGGVREQYF. V gene TRBV4-3 combines with J gene TRBJ2-7; 11 bases are shared with TRBD2. The CDR3 length is 18 residues. The trim removed 0 bases at V and 6 bases at J, leaving 13 bases unmatched. CDR1 LGHNA and CDR2 YSLEER come from the germline V gene.

V usage is TRBV4-2 and J usage is TRBJ2-2; 7 bases are a match to TRBD1. The CDR3 contains 16 residues. CDR1 LGHNA and CDR2 YNFKEQ come from the germline V gene. V lost 0 bases and J lost 1; bases outside the gene matches: 2. DNA for the CDR3: TGTGCCAGCAGCCAAGAAGGGGGCCTGAACACCGGGGAGCTGTTTTTT. The encoded protein is CASSQEGGLNTGELFF.